These 24 T cell receptor beta chains originate from one sample sequenced in a study of identical twins. In TCRdb, the 5' RACE reads were re-called with MiXCR into one record per CDR3 protein. The sample carries around 1.7 million distinct CDR3 sequences, about 31% recorded once. The sample consisted of cord blood. These receptor sequences come from a newborn girl in good health.

This clonotype has ten or more counts. This sequence joins TRBV10-3 and TRBJ2-7, with D perhaps matching TRBD1 (5 bases). This CDR3 has 15 amino acids. Germline V gene sequence: CDR1 ENHRY, CDR2 SYGVKD. Trimming removed 0 bases at V and 6 bases at J, with 15 bases between. The CDR3 here is CAISESVAGISEQYF. The CDR3 DNA sequence: TGTGCCATCAGTGAGTCGGTGGCAGGGATAAGCGAGCAGTACTTC.

The V and J genes are TRBV10-2 and TRBJ1-1, with TRBD1 matching over 7 bases. The germline V gene encodes CDR1 WSHSY and CDR2 SAAADI. The CDR3 runs 14 residues. Trimming removed 5 bases from V and 5 bases from J; junction bases left unmatched: 8. The DNA for the CDR3 is TGCGCCAGCAGTTATAAACCAGGGGGGACTGAAGCTTTCTTT. This sequence encodes CASSYKPGGTEAFF.

This clonotype occurred a few times. V is TRBV7-2 and J is TRBJ2-7, with 7 bases that match TRBD2. The CDR3 sequence is 14 residues long. Germline V gene lookup returns CDR1 SGHTA and CDR2 FQGNSA. V shed 5 bases and J 2 bases; nucleotides not matched to a gene: 6. The CDR3 loop is CASSIKAGTYEQYF. CDR3 sequence (DNA): TGTGCCAGCAGCATTAAAGCGGGGACCTACGAGCAGTACTTC.

This sequence joins TRBV29-1 and TRBJ2-7; maybe TRBD1 (5 bases). Germline CDR1 is SQVTM and CDR2 is ANQGSEA. This CDR3 has 13 amino acids. V gave up 1 base and J gave up 10 bases, with 17 bases separating them. CDR3 nucleotides: TGCAGCGTTGAAGTGGCAGGGATTGGGGCCCAGTACTTC. Its protein is CSVEVAGIGAQYF.

This chain uses TRBV6-6 with TRBJ2-1, with 12 bases aligning to TRBD2. CDR1 is MNHNY, CDR2 SVGAGI, per germline (reference sequence). The CDR3 is made up of 16 amino acids. J gave up 4 bases and V 6 bases, and 7 bases lay outside the gene matches. The CDR3 sequence is CASSYRTSGKYNEQFF. CDR3 in DNA: TGTGCCAGCAGCTATAGGACTAGCGGGAAATACAATGAGCAGTTCTTC.

About this clonotype: One junction end disagrees with the germline gene, perhaps due to a read error. The chain links TRBV3-1 to TRBJ2-4; tentatively, D is TRBD1 (5 bases). In germline, CDR1 is LGHDT, CDR2 YNNKEL (reference sequence). The CDR3 extends over 14 amino acids. The CDR3 nucleotides read TGTGCCAGCAGCCAAGGACAGAGCAAAAACATTCGGTACTTC. Its translation: CASSQGQSKNIRYF.

The chain employs TRBV28 and TRBJ2-1; D is perhaps TRBD1 (6 bases). The germline V gene encodes CDR1 MDHEN and CDR2 SYDVKM. V lost 4 bases to trimming and J lost 10 bases, with 14 bases between them. This CDR3 is 13 amino acids long. Here the CDR3 DNA reads TGTGCCAGCAGTTGGACAGTGGCCTACGAGCAGTTCTTC. This sequence encodes CASSWTVAYEQFF.

CDR3 sequence reads: CASSVAPDRDREQYF. The CDR3, as DNA: TGTGCCAGCAGCGTAGCCCCGGACAGGGATCGCGAGCAGTACTTC. The rearrangement joins TRBV9 to TRBJ2-7; 8 bases align to TRBD1. The CDR3 consists of 15 residues. V gave up 0 bases and J gave up 6 bases; unmatched junction bases: 8. Germline values: CDR1 SGDLS, CDR2 YYNGEE. The variable domain in full, with the rest retrieved from reference TRBV9 and TRBJ2-7, is DSGVTQTPKHLITATGQRVTLRCSPRSGDLSVYWYQQSLDQGLQFLIQYYNGEERAKGNILERFSAQQFPDLHSELNLSSLELGDSALYFCASSVAPDRDREQYFGPGTRLTVT.

Of note for this clonotype: This may stem from a read error, because a much larger clone lies one nucleotide away. The chain employs TRBV9 and TRBJ1-2; no reliable D call. The CDR3 sequence is 12 residues long. Trimming pared 0 bases from V and 5 bases from J, leaving 5 bases between. Per the germline V gene, CDR1 is SGDLS and CDR2 is YYNGEE. CDR3 amino acids: CASSVDKYGYTF. Written as DNA, the CDR3 is TGTGCCAGCAGCGTAGACAAATATGGCTACACCTTC. Full variable domain (missing parts from reference TRBV9 and TRBJ1-2): DSGVTQTPKHLITATGQRVTLRCSPRSGDLSVYWYQQSLDQGLQFLIQYYNGEERAKGNILERFSAQQFPDLHSELNLSSLELGDSALYFCASSVDKYGYTFGSGTRLTVV.

On this clonotype: The junction shows a germline mismatch at one end, possibly a read error. The rearrangement links TRBV20-1 to TRBJ1-6; D is uncertain. The CDR3 runs to 13 residues. Germline CDR1 is DFQATT and CDR2 is SNEGSKA (reference sequence). The CDR3, as DNA: TGCACGACAAGGAGCTCCTATAATTCACCCCCCCACTTT. Protein sequence: CTTRSSYNSPPHF.

This clonotype was observed at least ten times. The rearrangement joins TRBV6-2 or TRBV6-3 to TRBJ1-2; D ambiguous. Per germline, CDR1 MNHEY and CDR2 SVGEGT. The CDR3 is 11 residues long. Deletions cut 2 bases from V and 5 bases from J, with 3 bases between. This CDR3 reads CASSYPYGYTF. CDR3 DNA: TGTGCCAGCAGTTACCCTTATGGCTACACCTTC.

The chain recombines TRBV13 with TRBJ2-3; tentatively, D is TRBD2 (7 bases). Trimming removed 9 bases at V and 4 bases at J, with 17 bases between. This CDR3 is built from 14 residues. Looked up from germline, CDR1 is PRHDT and CDR2 is FYEKMQ (reference sequence). The CDR3 loop is CASRTGGKADTQYF. The CDR3 region has the DNA TGTGCCAGTAGAACGGGGGGCAAGGCAGATACGCAGTATTTT.

This chain connects TRBV3-1 to TRBJ2-1, with D perhaps given as TRBD1 or TRBD2 (5 bases each). The CDR3 runs 15 residues. Trimming pared 5 bases from V and 6 bases from J, leaving 17 bases between. CDR1 and CDR2 (germline): LGHDT, YNNKEL (reference sequence). The CDR3 DNA follows: TGTGCCAGCAGCTTCCGAGGAAAAGGGACCAATGAGCAGTTCTTC. It yields the protein CASSFRGKGTNEQFF.

V usage is TRBV7-8 and J usage is TRBJ1-2; 9 bases align to TRBD1. The trim removed 1 base at V and 5 bases at J, leaving 8 bases unmatched. The CDR3 contains 16 residues. Germline-derived CDR1 and CDR2 are SGHVS and FQNEAQ. The CDR3 sequence: CASSLGRFDRGYGYTF. The CDR3 bases are TGTGCCAGCAGCTTAGGGAGGTTCGACAGGGGGTATGGCTACACCTTC.

This clonotype was found a few times. The chain links TRBV4-1 to TRBJ2-1, with a weak D call TRBD2 (5 bases). Germline lookup yields CDR1 MGHRA and CDR2 YSYEKL. V shed 2 bases and J shed 4 bases, with 12 bases lying between them. The CDR3 is 15 amino acids. CDR3 amino acids: CASSQLGLRYNEQFF. DNA of the CDR3: TGCGCCAGCAGCCAACTCGGACTCAGATACAATGAGCAGTTCTTC.

The chain employs TRBV6-2 or TRBV6-3 and TRBJ2-1; D is unresolved. With 7 bases removed from V and 5 bases from J, the gap between germline ends came to 45 bases. The V gene's germline CDR1 is MNHEY and CDR2 SVGEGT. The CDR3 is 24 residues long. The CDR3 sequence is CASNHFRCQVQFYGLSENDNEQFF. The CDR3 DNA follows: TGTGCCAGCAACCACTTCCGCTGTCAAGTCCAGTTCTACGGGCTCTCGGAGAATGACAATGAGCAGTTCTTC.

The genes are TRBV20-1 and TRBJ2-1; D may be TRBD2 (6 bases). Deletions cut 6 bases from V and 6 bases from J, with 15 bases between. CDR1 is DFQATT, CDR2 SNEGSKA, per germline (reference sequence). The CDR3 has 13 residues. Here the CDR3 DNA reads TGCAGTGCCAAAATTGTGGGGGGCAATGAGCAGTTCTTC. Translated: CSAKIVGGNEQFF.

The rearrangement uses TRBV7-9 and TRBJ2-1; 9 bases map to TRBD2. There are 20 residues in the CDR3. After removal of 2 bases from V and 5 bases from J, the junction contained 19 bases not matched to a gene. Germline values: CDR1 SEHNR, CDR2 FQNEAQ (reference sequence). CDR3 region: CASSLQKGLATYNRHNEQFF. The CDR3 DNA reads TGTGCCAGCAGCTTACAAAAAGGACTAGCGACATACAACCGGCACAATGAGCAGTTCTTC. Full variable domain (rest looked up from reference TRBV7-9 and TRBJ2-1): DTGVSQNPRHKITKRGQNVTFRCDPISEHNRLYWYRQTLGQGPEFLTYFQNEAQLEKSRLLSDRFSAERPKGSFSTLEIQRTEQGDSAMYLCASSLQKGLATYNRHNEQFFGPGTRLTVL.

On this clonotype itself: As the CDR3 is not closed by the conserved phenylalanine or tryptophan, this likely results from a read error. The V and J genes are TRBV29-1 and TRBJ2-7, with a weak D call TRBD1 (5 bases). The germline V gene encodes CDR1 SQVTM and CDR2 ANQGSEA. The CDR3 extends over 14 amino acids. With 4 bases removed from V and 2 bases from J, the gap between germline ends came to 15 bases. Here the CDR3 reads CSVALGAGPYEQYL. The CDR3 DNA reads TGCAGCGTTGCTCTAGGGGCCGGGCCCTACGAGCAGTACTTA.

This chain links TRBV15 with TRBJ1-2, with 8 bases identical to TRBD1. The CDR3 has 15 amino acids. The V gene's germline CDR1 is LNHNV and CDR2 YYDKDF (reference sequence). Losses at the gene ends were 0 bases for V and 6 bases for J; bases not matched to a gene: 6. CDR3 amino acids: CATSRDPGTGHGYTF. CDR3 DNA sequence: TGTGCCACCAGCAGAGATCCCGGGACAGGTCATGGCTACACCTTC.

The V gene is TRBV10-3, the J gene TRBJ2-7; 11 positions match TRBD2. Germline V CDR1 and CDR2: ENHRY, SYGVKD. This CDR3 has 18 amino acids. Trimming took 0 bases from V and 3 from J; bases not matched to a gene: 10. As DNA, the CDR3 is TGTGCCATCAGTGAGTCGGGACCCCGACTAGCGGGAAACTACGAGCAGTACTTC. Translating gives CAISESGPRLAGNYEQYF.

The DNA for the CDR3 is TGCAGTGCTAGAGACGGGGGGGCCTACGAGCAGTACTTC. This translates into CSARDGGAYEQYF. The gene calls are TRBV20-1 and TRBJ2-7; TRBD2 matches at 8 bases. Unmatched junction bases numbered 0, after V lost 0 bases and J lost 2 bases. The CDR3 is 13 residues long. Germline V gene data show CDR1 as DFQATT and CDR2 as SNEGSKA (reference sequence).

This clonotype has just a few counts. The gene calls are TRBV5-6 and TRBJ1-2, with D uncertain. The CDR3 spans 15 residues. V was pared by 4 bases and J by 1 base, with 14 bases between. In germline, CDR1 is SGHDT, CDR2 YYEEEE. The CDR3 spells CASSIGPTVNYGYTF. CDR3 nucleotides: TGTGCCAGCAGCATAGGACCGACCGTTAACTATGGCTACACCTTC.

This chain joins TRBV6-6 and TRBJ2-1, with 13 bases identical to TRBD2. This CDR3 comprises 15 residues. Germline V gives CDR1 MNHNY, CDR2 SVGAGI (reference sequence). Trimming cost V 4 bases and J 8 bases; bases outside gene matches: 5. CDR3 in amino acids: CASSFPLAGGHEQFF. Here the CDR3 DNA reads TGTGCCAGCAGTTTCCCACTAGCGGGAGGGCATGAGCAGTTCTTC.